Detailed here is one TCR beta chain. Its target is unknown. Original processing methods: Between-group CDR3 differences, defined by clinicopathological status, yielded a distant-metastasis classifier for papillary thyroid cancer. TCRdb reassembled clones from the PCR reads with MiXCR. TCRdb, not the authors, supplied the V and J calls. The table lists roughly 98,000 clones, about 16% of them singletons. Every patient was untreated before thyroid surgery. The source of the sample is a study of metastatic and nonmetastatic thyroid tumors. Study in general: Where malignant and benign thyroid patients were concerned, repertoires were compared across blood and tumor or nodule tissue. Notes on the study in general: A significant increase in TCR beta diversity was reportedly seen in malignant thyroid tumors relative to benign nodules, in blood and tumor.

From germline, CDR1 is SGHDN and CDR2 FVKESK. The CDR3 is made up of 15 amino acids. Trimming took 0 bases from V and 7 from J; bases not matched to a gene: 9. The TCR comes from a female donor with papillary thyroid cancer or a benign thyroid nodule (not recorded which). Some clones in this sample may be carry-over from other donors' samples. This rearrangement joins TRBV14 to TRBJ2-7; 7 bases line up with TRBD2. Specimen: blood. In DNA form, the CDR3 reads TGTGCCAGCAGCCAAGACGGCGGGAGCGTGATTGAGCAGTACTTC. Translation: CASSQDGGSVIEQYF.